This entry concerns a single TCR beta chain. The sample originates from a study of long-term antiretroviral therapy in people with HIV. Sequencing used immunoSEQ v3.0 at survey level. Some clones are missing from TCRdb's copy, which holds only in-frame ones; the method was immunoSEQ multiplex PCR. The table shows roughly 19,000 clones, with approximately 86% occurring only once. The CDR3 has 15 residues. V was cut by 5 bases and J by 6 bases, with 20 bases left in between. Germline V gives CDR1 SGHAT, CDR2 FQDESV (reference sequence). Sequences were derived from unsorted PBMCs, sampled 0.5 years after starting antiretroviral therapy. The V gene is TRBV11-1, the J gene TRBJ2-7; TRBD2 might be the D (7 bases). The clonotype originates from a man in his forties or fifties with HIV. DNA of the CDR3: TGTGCCAGCAGCCTTGCCGGGGGGCTCCTCTCCGAGCAGTACTTC. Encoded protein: CASSLAGGLLSEQYF.